This entry describes one TCR beta chain. Its antigen remains unidentified. Primers: 60 Vbeta forward and 13 Jbeta reverse. The assay was immunoSEQ multiplex PCR, and TCRdb's table has in-frame clones only and misses some. This sample carries 130,000 to 150,000 clones, approximately 77% of them seen once, and the ten largest clones take nearly 5%. The sample is drawn from a study of cytomegalovirus exposure and HLA in healthy donors. Looked up from germline, CDR1 is SGHDT and CDR2 is YYEEEE. Unmatched junction bases numbered 10, after V lost 3 bases and J lost 6 bases. The CDR3 runs to 16 residues. The study, taken as a whole, reports: The likely origin of a cluster of highly shared sequence variants was a sequencing artifact. Cytomegalovirus status, reportedly, was diagnosed with high specificity and sensitivity by the classifier. Cytomegalovirus-associated status was assigned to approximately 160 TCR beta chains. Later work showed greater clonal expansion in HLA-associated TCR beta chains than in equally common others.

This TCR derives from a woman in her 50s in good health and CMV-seronegative. What was sequenced was PBMCs. The V call is TRBV5-6, the J call TRBJ2-2; 8 bases line up with TRBD1. The CDR3 spells CASSSRQGLRAGELFF. DNA of the CDR3: TGTGCCAGCAGCTCGAGACAGGGGCTTAGGGCCGGGGAGCTGTTTTTT.